One sample yielded the 18 T cell receptor beta chains listed below, sequenced in a study of OX40 agonist ivuxolimab in advanced cancers. Preparation of the library involved the immunoSEQ multiplex PCR assay. Entries here come from immuneACCESS through TCRdb and include only in-frame sequences with V and J called. Some clones fail to appear in such tables; in the studies checked, an unresolved V gene covers under half of the shortfall, and the cause of the remainder is unknown. Recorded for this sample are about 82,000 clones; about 91% of them occurred a single time. In total, the top ten clones hold about 2.1% of the sample. The specimen comprised CD4+ or CD8+ T cells sorted from blood, sampled in a trial of the OX40 agonist ivuxolimab. These receptors were taken from an adult with an advanced solid tumor such as melanoma, head and neck, liver or kidney cancer.

The rearrangement links TRBV7-2 to TRBJ2-3; D remains unclear. Germline values: CDR1 SGHTA, CDR2 FQGNSA. There are 14 residues in the CDR3. V was shortened by 1 base and J by 1 base, with 6 bases between the two germline ends. Here the CDR3 DNA reads TGTGCCAGCAGCTTAGGGCAGCGCACAGATACGCAGTATTTT. Its translation: CASSLGQRTDTQYF.

The chain joins TRBV30 to TRBJ2-1; D perhaps matches TRBD2 (6 bases). The V end was cut by 0 bases, the J end by 12 bases, with 9 bases between. CDR1 and CDR2 (germline): GTSNPN, SVGIG (reference sequence). The CDR3 covers 11 residues. The CDR3 DNA is TGTGCCTGGAGTGTTGGGGGGAGGCAGTTCTTC. It is translated as CAWSVGGRQFF.

This clone was seen a handful of times. The chain uses TRBV28 and TRBJ1-2; no reliable D call. V gave up 4 bases and J gave up 5 bases, with 5 bases separating them. Germline lookup yields CDR1 MDHEN and CDR2 SYDVKM. The CDR3 extends over 11 amino acids. The CDR3, as DNA: TGTGCCAGCAGTTCGCGATATGGCTACACCTTC. Residues: CASSSRYGYTF.

This sequence joins TRBV7-2 and TRBJ2-7; 8 bases are shared with TRBD2. The V gene's germline CDR1 is SGHTA and CDR2 FQGNSA. The CDR3 consists of 16 residues. The V segment lost 2 bases and the J segment 1 base; nucleotides outside the gene matches: 7. CDR3 DNA: TGTGCCAGCAGCTTATATAAGACTAGCGCTTCCTACGAGCAGTACTTC. Its protein is CASSLYKTSASYEQYF.

The count of this clone is one. The CDR3, as DNA: TGCGCCAGCAGTGAGTCCGGGTTCGGGGAGCTGTTTTTT. This encodes CASSESGFGELFF. The chain combines TRBV10-2 with TRBJ2-2; D gene uncertain. CDR3 length: 13 residues. Per germline, CDR1 WSHSY and CDR2 SAAADI. The ends were cut back, 0 bases at V and 7 bases at J, with 6 bases in the middle.

In this sample, this clone turned up once. The V and J genes are TRBV30 and TRBJ2-2; D gene ambiguous. The CDR3 extends over 14 amino acids. V shed 0 bases and J shed 4 bases, with 9 bases lying between them. Germline CDR1 and CDR2: GTSNPN and SVGIG (reference sequence). Here the CDR3 reads CAWSVLTVTGELFF. The CDR3 DNA reads as TGTGCCTGGAGTGTACTGACGGTCACCGGGGAGCTGTTTTTT.

The chain couples TRBV27 to TRBJ1-1; 7 bases are a match to TRBD1. Unmatched junction bases numbered 4, after V lost 8 bases and J lost 1 base. Germline V gives CDR1 MNHEY, CDR2 SMNVEV (reference sequence). The CDR3 spans 13 residues. CDR3 in amino acids: CASAGTENTEAFF. Written as DNA, the CDR3 is TGTGCCAGCGCGGGGACAGAGAACACTGAAGCTTTCTTT.

This chain links TRBV4-1 with TRBJ2-3; D ambiguous. Germline-derived CDR1 and CDR2 are MGHRA and YSYEKL. Trimming shortened V by 0 bases and J by 4 bases, and 8 bases separated the two germline ends. This CDR3 comprises 14 residues. CDR3 sequence: CASSQDLSSDTQYF. For the CDR3, the DNA is TGCGCCAGCAGCCAAGATCTGAGTTCAGATACGCAGTATTTT.

V is TRBV28 and J is TRBJ2-2; 9 nucleotides align to TRBD1. CDR1 and CDR2 (germline): MDHEN, SYDVKM. J was trimmed by 7 bases and V by 6 bases; bases with no gene match: 3. CDR3 length: 13 amino acids. The CDR3 spells CASRTGGGGELFF. The CDR3 DNA reads TGTGCCAGCAGAACAGGGGGCGGCGGGGAGCTGTTTTTT.

The J gene is TRBJ2-7, the V gene TRBV5-4; a weak D match, TRBD1 (5 bases). V was cut by 4 bases and J by 0 bases, with 20 bases left in between. The length of the CDR3 is 17 residues. Germline V CDR1 and CDR2: SGHNT, YYREEE (reference sequence). The CDR3: CASSNLGTGQSSYEQYF. CDR3 nucleotides: TGTGCCAGCAGCAACCTGGGAACAGGTCAAAGCTCCTACGAGCAGTACTTC.

J is TRBJ2-7 and V is TRBV6-5, with TRBD1 matching over 8 bases. The CDR3 contains 14 residues. The V gene's germline CDR1 is MNHEY and CDR2 SVGAGI. With 6 bases clipped from V and 1 base from J, the junction kept 5 bases outside the gene matches. The chain's CDR3 is CASRPGQVSYEQYF. CDR3 sequence (DNA): TGTGCCAGCAGACCGGGACAGGTATCCTACGAGCAGTACTTC.

This chain uses TRBV5-1 with TRBJ2-7; TRBD2 matches 7 bases. Per the germline V gene, CDR1 is SGHRS and CDR2 is YFSETQ. This CDR3 is built from 14 residues. Germline trimming cut 0 bases from V and 5 bases from J; bases unmatched to any gene: 5. CDR3 coding DNA: TGCGCCAGCAGCTTGGTCGGGGGGAGCGACGAGCAGTACTTC. The encoded protein is CASSLVGGSDEQYF.

The chain combines TRBV7-2 with TRBJ1-1, with D perhaps TRBD1 (5 bases). With 1 base removed from V and 0 bases from J, the gap between germline ends came to 9 bases. CDR1 is SGHTA, CDR2 FQGNSA, per germline. The CDR3 runs to 15 residues. CDR3 DNA: TGTGCCAGCAGCTTAGTGTGGGGACTGAACACTGAAGCTTTCTTT. Residues: CASSLVWGLNTEAFF.

A word on this clone: An end of the junction does not agree with germline; a read error may underlie this. Other DNA sequences in the sample encode the same CDR3. The V and J genes are TRBV29-1 and TRBJ2-7; TRBD2 matches at 7 bases. The germline gives CDR1 SQVTM, CDR2 ANQGSEA. This CDR3 is built from 19 residues. CDR3 residues: CSVESASSASSGGYYEQYF. The CDR3 bases are TGCAGCGTTGAATCCGCCAGCAGCGCGTCTAGCGGAGGTTACTACGAGCAGTATTTC.

This clone is a singleton in its sample. The rearrangement uses TRBV27 and TRBJ2-1, with D possibly being TRBD1 or TRBD2 (5 bases each). This CDR3 is 15 amino acids long. V was pared by 6 bases and J by 2 bases, with 14 bases between. Germline CDR1 is MNHEY and CDR2 is SMNVEV (reference sequence). This CDR3 is CASRKPGPTYNEQFF. The CDR3 DNA sequence: TGTGCCAGCAGGAAACCGGGACCCACCTACAATGAGCAGTTCTTC.

V is TRBV6-6 and J is TRBJ2-3, with D possibly being TRBD1 or TRBD2 (5 bases each). V was shortened by 4 bases and J by 3 bases, with 14 bases between the two germline ends. Germline CDR1 reads MNHNY; CDR2 reads SVGAGI (reference sequence). The CDR3 is 15 amino acids. CDR3 coding DNA: TGTGCCAGCAGTTTGTTTGGGGGATATACAGATACGCAGTATTTT. Amino acids: CASSLFGGYTDTQYF.

This chain uses TRBV5-1 with TRBJ2-1; 10 bases are a match to TRBD2. The CDR3 extends over 15 amino acids. Trimming cost V 5 bases and J 1 base; bases outside gene matches: 3. The germline CDR1 and CDR2 sequences are SGHRS and YFSETQ. The CDR3 spells CASRPLAGSYNEQFF. CDR3 sequence (DNA): TGCGCCAGCAGGCCACTAGCGGGGTCCTACAATGAGCAGTTCTTC.

The chain combines TRBV10-2 with TRBJ2-1; 9 bases are shared with TRBD2. The CDR3 extends over 14 amino acids. Per the germline V gene, CDR1 is WSHSY and CDR2 is SAAADI. The J segment lost 8 bases and the V segment lost 6 bases, leaving 8 bases of the junction unmatched. The CDR3 DNA is TGCGCCAGCAGGGTACCTAGCGGGATTGATGAGCAGTTCTTC. Protein sequence: CASRVPSGIDEQFF.